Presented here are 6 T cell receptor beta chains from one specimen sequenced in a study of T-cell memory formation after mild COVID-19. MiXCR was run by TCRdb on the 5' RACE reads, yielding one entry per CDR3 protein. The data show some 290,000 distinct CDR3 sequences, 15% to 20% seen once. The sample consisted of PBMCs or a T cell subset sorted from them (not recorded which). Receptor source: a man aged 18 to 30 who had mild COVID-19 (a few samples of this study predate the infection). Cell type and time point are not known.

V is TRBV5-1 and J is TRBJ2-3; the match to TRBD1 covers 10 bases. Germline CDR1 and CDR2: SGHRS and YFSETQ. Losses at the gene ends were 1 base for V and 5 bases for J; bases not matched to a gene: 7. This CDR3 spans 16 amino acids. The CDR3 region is CASSLSGQGFVDTQYF. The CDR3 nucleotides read TGCGCCAGCAGCTTGTCGGGACAGGGGTTCGTAGATACGCAGTATTTT.

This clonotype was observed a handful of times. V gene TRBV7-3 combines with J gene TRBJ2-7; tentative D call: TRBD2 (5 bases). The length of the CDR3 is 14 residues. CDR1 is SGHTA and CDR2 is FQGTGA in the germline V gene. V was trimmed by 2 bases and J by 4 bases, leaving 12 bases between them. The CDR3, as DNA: TGTGCCAGCAGCTTAGCGGGTCGGGAATACGAGCAGTACTTC. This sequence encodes CASSLAGREYEQYF.

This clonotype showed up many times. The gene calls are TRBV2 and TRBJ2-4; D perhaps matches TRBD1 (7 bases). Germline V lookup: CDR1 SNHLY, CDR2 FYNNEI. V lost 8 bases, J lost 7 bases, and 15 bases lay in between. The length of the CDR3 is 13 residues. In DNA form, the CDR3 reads TGTGCCAGCGGGCTGGCAGGGGGGAACATTCAGTACTTC. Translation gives CASGLAGGNIQYF.

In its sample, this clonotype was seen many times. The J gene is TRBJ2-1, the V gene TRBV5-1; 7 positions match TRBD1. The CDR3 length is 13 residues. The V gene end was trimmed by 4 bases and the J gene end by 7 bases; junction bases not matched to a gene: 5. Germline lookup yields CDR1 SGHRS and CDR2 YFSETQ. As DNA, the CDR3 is TGCGCCAGCAGCCCGACAGGGCTGAATGAGCAGTTCTTC. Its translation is CASSPTGLNEQFF.

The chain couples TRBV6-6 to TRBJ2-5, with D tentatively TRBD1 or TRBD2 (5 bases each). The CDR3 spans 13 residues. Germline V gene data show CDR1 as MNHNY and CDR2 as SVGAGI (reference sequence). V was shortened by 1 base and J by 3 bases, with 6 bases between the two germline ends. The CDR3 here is CASSYWGKETQYF. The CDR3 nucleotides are TGTGCCAGCAGTTACTGGGGGAAAGAGACCCAGTACTTC.

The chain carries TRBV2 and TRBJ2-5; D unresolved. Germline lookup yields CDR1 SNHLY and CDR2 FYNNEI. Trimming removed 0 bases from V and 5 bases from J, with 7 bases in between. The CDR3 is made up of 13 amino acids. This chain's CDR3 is CASSEAPRETQYF. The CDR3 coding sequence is TGTGCCAGCAGTGAAGCGCCCCGGGAGACCCAGTACTTC.